This T cell receptor beta chain was recorded in a study of PD-1 blockade in classical Hodgkin lymphoma. Each of the patients experienced relapse following autologous stem cell transplantation, and their brentuximab vedotin exposure differed. Using immunoSEQ multiplex PCR, the repertoire was profiled, and TCRdb retains in-frame clones only, with some absent. The sample holds tens of thousands of clones, around 85% seen once. The receptor was derived from a human donor with classical Hodgkin lymphoma. The sample here was peripheral blood mononuclear cells (PBMCs), taken at baseline.

Here the CDR3 reads CASSSRGRNTGELFF. The CDR3 DNA reads as TGTGCCAGCAGCTCGAGGGGGAGAAACACCGGGGAGCTGTTTTTT. The chain recombines TRBV13 with TRBJ2-2, with a weak D call TRBD1 (6 bases). The CDR3 has 15 residues. Germline CDR1 PRHDT, CDR2 FYEKMQ (reference sequence). The germline V and J ends were trimmed by 4 bases and 2 bases, with 11 bases remaining between them. Based on the CDR3 plus reference TRBV13 and TRBJ2-2, the full variable domain is AAGVIQSPRHLIKEKRETATLKCYPIPRHDTVYWYQQGPGQDPQFLISFYEKMQSDKGSIPDRFSAQQFSDYHSELNMSSLELGDSALYFCASSSRGRNTGELFFGEGSRLTVL.